This T cell receptor (beta chain) was obtained from a study of beta chain features in type 1 diabetes. The sequenced template was cDNA made from the entire isolated RNA. Assay: immunoSEQ multiplex PCR; the TCRdb copy retains only in-frame clones and omits some. The data hold roughly 500,000 clones, with roughly 11% observed a single time. This clone appeared a few times. Sequenced: naive CD4+ T cells from blood. The TCR comes from a young woman in good health.

CDR3 region: CASSPVRAIQPQHF. CDR3 in DNA: TGTGCCAGCAGTCCTGTAAGGGCTATTCAGCCCCAGCATTTT. This chain uses TRBV27 with TRBJ1-5; D uncertain. Per the germline V gene, CDR1 is MNHEY and CDR2 is SMNVEV (reference sequence). CDR3 length: 14 amino acids. V lost 5 bases to trimming and J lost 6 bases, with 14 bases between them.